This T cell receptor beta chain was obtained from a study of CXCR3-negative and CXCR3-positive naive CD8 T cells. General study points: Memory, not naive, CXCR3-negative and CXCR3-positive cells differed in TRBV-TRBJ usage. TRB CDR3s of CXCR3-positive naive cells were more hydrophobic than those of CXCR3-negative naive cells.

Preparation of TRB cDNA libraries relied on 5' RACE carrying UMI labels. TCRdb reprocessed the 5' RACE reads, with one entry per CDR3 protein and no DNA. With about 130,000 distinct CDR3 sequences in the sample, the ten largest clones hold less than 0.3%. Triplicate sorts, a few hundred thousand cells apiece, were made for each CD8+ T cell subset. Naive cells were sorted as CD45RO-, CCR7+, CD27+ and CD95-. Notes on this clonotype: Its target is unknown.

The origin of this receptor is a human donor in good health. Some clones in this sample may be carry-over from other donors' samples. The material sequenced was naive CXCR3- CD8+ T cells from blood. Subset here: CD45RO-CCR7+CD27+CD95- naive CD8+ T cells lacking CXCR3 (TNR3-).

CDR3 region: CAIRTAGGPYEQYF. The chain carries TRBV10-3 and TRBJ2-7; the D call from TCRdb, TRBD1, cannot be confirmed without DNA. Per the germline V gene, CDR1 is ENHRY and CDR2 is SYGVKD. The CDR3 runs 14 residues.